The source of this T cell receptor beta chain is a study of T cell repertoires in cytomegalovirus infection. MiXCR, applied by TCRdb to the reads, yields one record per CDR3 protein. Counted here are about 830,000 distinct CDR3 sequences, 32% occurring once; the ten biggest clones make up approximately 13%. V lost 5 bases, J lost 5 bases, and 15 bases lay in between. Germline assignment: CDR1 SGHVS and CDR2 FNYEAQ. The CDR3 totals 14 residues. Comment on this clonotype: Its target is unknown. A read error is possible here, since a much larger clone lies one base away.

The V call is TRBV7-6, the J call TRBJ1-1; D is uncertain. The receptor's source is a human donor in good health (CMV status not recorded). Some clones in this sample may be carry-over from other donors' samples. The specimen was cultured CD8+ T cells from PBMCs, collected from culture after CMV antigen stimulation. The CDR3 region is CASSLDWARTEAFF. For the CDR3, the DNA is TGTGCCAGCAGCCTGGACTGGGCGAGAACTGAAGCTTTCTTT.